The T cell receptor beta chain under discussion was sequenced for a study of OX40 agonist ivuxolimab in advanced cancers. For context, the study as a whole: Ivuxolimab, which targeted the costimulatory receptor OX40 (CD134), was an agonistic, fully human IgG2 monoclonal antibody. The point of sequencing TCRbeta in the periphery was to test whether ivuxolimab changed TCR sequence diversity and drove clonal T-cell expansion. A male proportion of about 79% and a mean age of around 60 years, ranging from about 23 to 79, were recorded for the dose-escalation cohort. Intravenous ivuxolimab was administered to patients every 2 weeks at six dose levels: 0.01, 0.1, 0.3, 1.5, 3 and 10 mg/kg. Of the roughly 52 dose-escalation patients, hepatocellular carcinoma was present in approximately 20, melanoma in some 15, renal cell carcinoma in 9 and head and neck cancer in 9. The monotherapy dose-escalation portion (N ≈ 52 patients) of the phase I ivuxolimab trial is reported in the paper. Prior anti-PD-1, anti-PD-L1 or anti-CTLA-4 therapy was permitted, and approximately 40% of dose-escalation patients had received checkpoint inhibitors. Partial responses occurred in three dose-escalation patients, of whom one had hepatocellular carcinoma and two had cutaneous melanoma. Here is what the overall study found, with its caveats: After ivuxolimab, more expanded clones were found on average in CD8+ T cells than in CD4+ T cells. In the 0.1-3.0 mg/kg groups, partial responders had among the lowest normalized peripheral clonal expansion, particularly in CD8+ T cells. Low levels of normalized T-cell clonal expansion were also seen in some nonresponding patients. At doses of 0.1 to 3.0 mg/kg, clonal expansion of both CD4+ and CD8+ blood T cells was observed from baseline to week 6. Antigen specificity was not determined for the clonally expanded peripheral T cells.

Patients with a history of autoimmune disease or receiving systemic immunosuppression were excluded from the trial. Peripheral blood for TCR sequencing was collected from all dose cohorts at baseline, on cycle 4 day 1, and on cycle 7 day 1. The samples were taken from a phase I, first-in-human, multicenter, open-label dose-escalation trial of ivuxolimab. The trial enrolled adults with locally advanced or metastatic head and neck squamous cell, hepatocellular, melanoma or renal cell carcinoma. Before TCR sequencing, CD4+ and CD8+ T cells were separately sorted from peripheral blood. To sequence the TCRbeta CDR3 region, genomic DNA was isolated from the sorted cells. TCRbeta CDR3 regions were sequenced using the immunoSEQ Assay. Drawn from immuneACCESS, this table holds only the in-frame rearrangements with V and J called that TCRdb kept. Clones are partly lost; checked studies trace under half to an unresolved V gene and leave the rest unexplained. The sample table shows tens of thousands of clones, and approximately 83% are seen once. In total, the top ten clones hold approximately 2% of the sample.

Comments on this clone: Its cognate antigen has yet to be identified. No base quality information exists; no much larger clone differs at one position.

The V end loses 3 bases and the J end loses 0 bases, and a stretch of 12 bases separates them. Per the germline V gene (reference sequence), MNHEY is the CDR1 and SMNVEV is the CDR2. Inclusive of the bounding cysteine and phenylalanine, the CDR3 is 15 residues long. Solely the CDR3 DNA is kept, with 45 bases framed from the first base. Rearrangement joined TRBV27 to TRBJ2-7, with an unclear D gene assignment. The source material was CD4+ or CD8+ T cells sorted from blood, sampled in a trial of the OX40 agonist ivuxolimab. The TCR originated in an adult with an advanced solid tumor such as melanoma, head and neck, liver or kidney cancer. The encoded CDR3 is CASSFIVGSSYEQYF. The nucleotides are TGTGCCAGCAGTTTTATCGTGGGATCCTCCTACGAGCAGTACTTC.